This T cell receptor beta chain was sequenced in a study of T cell repertoires in cytomegalovirus infection. Study-level points and caveats: HLA-C-restricted TCR beta clonotypes specific for CMV led the ex vivo response. People with CMV and the relevant HLA were identified by cumulative public TCR beta family frequency.

This clonotype has only a few counts. Its antigen is still unknown. TCRdb reanalysed the reads using MiXCR and keeps one entry per CDR3 protein. Of under 300,000 distinct CDR3 sequences in the sample, more than 15% were seen once. Trimming removed 0 bases at V and 0 bases at J, with 8 bases between. This CDR3 is built from 15 residues. CDR1 is MNHEY and CDR2 is SVGAGI in the germline V gene. The clonotype originates from a human donor in good health (CMV status not recorded). Some clones in this sample may be carry-over from other donors' samples. Sequencing used CD8+ T cells from PBMCs. V usage is TRBV6-5 and J usage is TRBJ1-1; unclear D gene. CDR3 sequence: CASSYSSVLNTEAFF. CDR3 nucleotide sequence: TGTGCCAGCAGTTACTCGTCGGTCCTGAACACTGAAGCTTTCTTT.